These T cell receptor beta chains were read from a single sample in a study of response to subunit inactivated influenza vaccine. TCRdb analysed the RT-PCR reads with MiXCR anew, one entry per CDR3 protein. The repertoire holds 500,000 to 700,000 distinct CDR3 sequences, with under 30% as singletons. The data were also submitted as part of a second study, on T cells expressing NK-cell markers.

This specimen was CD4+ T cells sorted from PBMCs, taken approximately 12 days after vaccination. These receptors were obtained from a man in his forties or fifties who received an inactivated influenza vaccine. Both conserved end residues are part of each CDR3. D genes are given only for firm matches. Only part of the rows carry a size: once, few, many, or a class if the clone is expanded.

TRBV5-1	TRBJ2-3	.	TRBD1	CASSLMGQGVADTQYF	TGCGCCAGCAGCTTGATGGGACAGGGAGTGGCAGATACGCAGTATTTT
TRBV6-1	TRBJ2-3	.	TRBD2	CASSKGLVITDTQYF	TGTGCCAGCAGTAAGGGACTAGTGATCACAGATACGCAGTATTTT
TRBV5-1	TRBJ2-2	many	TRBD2	CASRPGGTGELFF	TGCGCCAGCAGACCGGGGGGGACCGGGGAGCTGTTTTTT
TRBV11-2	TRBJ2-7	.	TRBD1	CASSLNPGTGYEQYF	TGTGCCAGCAGCTTAAATCCAGGGACAGGGTACGAGCAGTACTTC
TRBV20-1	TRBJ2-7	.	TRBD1	CSAREVDRVYEQYF	TGCAGTGCTAGAGAGGTTGACAGGGTTTACGAGCAGTACTTC
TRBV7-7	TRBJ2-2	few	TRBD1	CASSRRQGTGELFF	TGTGCCAGCAGCAGAAGACAGGGAACCGGGGAGCTGTTTTTT
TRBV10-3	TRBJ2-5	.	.	CAIAGSGQTQYF	TGTGCCATCGCGGGGAGTGGGCAGACCCAGTACTTC
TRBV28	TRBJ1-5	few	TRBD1	CASSSGQGVSNQPQHF	TGTGCCAGCAGTTCAGGACAGGGGGTTAGCAATCAGCCCCAGCATTTT
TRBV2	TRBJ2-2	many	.	CARRTETGPTTGELFF	TGTGCCAGAAGGACGGAGACAGGACCGACCACCGGGGAGCTGTTTTTT
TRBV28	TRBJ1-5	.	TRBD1	CASSRLRGLGVSNNQPQHF	TGTGCCAGCAGTAGATTAAGGGGGCTGGGGGTTTCGAACAATCAGCCCCAGCATTTT
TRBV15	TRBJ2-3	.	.	CATAELVPDTQYF	TGTGCCACCGCGGAGCTGGTGCCAGATACGCAGTATTTT
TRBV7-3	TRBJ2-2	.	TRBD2	CASRPTSGSGGELFF	TGTGCCAGCAGGCCGACTAGCGGGAGTGGCGGGGAGCTGTTTTTT
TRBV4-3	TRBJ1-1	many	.	CASSQDQQTEAFF	TGCGCCAGCAGCCAAGATCAACAGACTGAAGCTTTCTTT
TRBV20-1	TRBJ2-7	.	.	CSARDLSGEQYF	TGCAGTGCTAGAGATCTCAGTGGGGAGCAGTACTTC
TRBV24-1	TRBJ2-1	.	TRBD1	CATSDRDRGRYSYNEQFF	TGTGCCACCAGTGACCGGGACAGGGGCCGATACTCCTACAATGAGCAGTTCTTC
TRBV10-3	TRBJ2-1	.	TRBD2	CAISESPSGGLNEQFF	TGTGCCATCAGTGAGTCGCCTAGCGGGGGACTCAATGAGCAGTTCTTC
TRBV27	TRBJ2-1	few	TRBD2	CACGTSGSTEQFF	TGTGCCTGCGGGACTAGCGGGAGTACTGAGCAGTTCTTC
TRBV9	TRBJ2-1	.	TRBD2	CASSVAGGPQEQFF	TGTGCCAGCAGCGTAGCGGGGGGGCCGCAGGAGCAGTTCTTC
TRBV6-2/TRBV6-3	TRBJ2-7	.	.	CASSYSTGHEQYF	TGTGCCAGCAGTTACTCGACAGGTCACGAGCAGTACTTC
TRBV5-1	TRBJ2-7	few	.	CASSLKGTYEQYF	TGCGCCAGCAGCTTGAAAGGGACCTACGAGCAGTACTTC
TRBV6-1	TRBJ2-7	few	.	CASGGLDFYEQYF	TGTGCCAGCGGGGGACTGGACTTCTACGAGCAGTACTTC
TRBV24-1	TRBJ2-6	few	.	CATSDRTYAGANVLTF	TGTGCCACCAGTGACCGAACATACGCAGGGGCCAACGTCCTGACTTTC
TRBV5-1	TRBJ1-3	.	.	CASSLDPGIHSGNTIYF	TGCGCCAGCAGCTTGGATCCCGGCATCCACTCTGGAAACACCATATATTTT
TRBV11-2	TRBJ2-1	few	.	CASSPLEGNFYNEQFF	TGTGCCAGCAGCCCCCTAGAGGGGAACTTCTACAATGAGCAGTTCTTC
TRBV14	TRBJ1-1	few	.	CASSQEMSGNTEAFF	TGTGCCAGCAGCCAAGAGATGTCAGGGAACACTGAAGCTTTCTTT
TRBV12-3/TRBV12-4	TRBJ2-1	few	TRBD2	CASRKIAGTHSEQFF	TGTGCCAGCAGAAAGATAGCGGGGACACACAGTGAGCAGTTCTTC
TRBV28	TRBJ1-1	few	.	CASSWAGPLNTEAFF	TGTGCCAGCAGTTGGGCCGGGCCGCTGAACACTGAAGCTTTCTTT
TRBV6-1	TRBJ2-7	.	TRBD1	CASRTGLAYEQYF	TGTGCCAGCCGGACAGGGTTGGCGTACGAGCAGTACTTC
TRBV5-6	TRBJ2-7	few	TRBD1	CASSGYRGYEQYF	TGTGCCAGCAGCGGCTACAGGGGCTACGAGCAGTACTTC
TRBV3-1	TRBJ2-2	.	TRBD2	CASSPGTRRDTGELFF	TGTGCCAGCAGCCCCGGGACTAGGCGGGACACCGGGGAGCTGTTTTTT
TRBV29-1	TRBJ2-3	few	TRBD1	CSVEVGTGDADTQYF	TGCAGCGTTGAAGTCGGGACAGGGGACGCAGATACGCAGTATTTT
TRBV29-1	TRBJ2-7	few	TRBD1	CSVTGPTLYEQYF	TGCAGCGTGACAGGGCCGACCCTCTACGAGCAGTACTTC
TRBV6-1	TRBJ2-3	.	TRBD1	CASATGDTDTQYF	TGTGCCAGTGCGACAGGGGACACAGATACGCAGTATTTT
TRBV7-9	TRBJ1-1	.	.	CASSLEQGGAFF	TGTGCCAGCAGCTTAGAGCAGGGAGGTGCTTTCTTT
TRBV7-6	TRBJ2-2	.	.	CASSLEASAGELFF	TGTGCCAGCAGCTTAGAAGCGAGTGCCGGGGAGCTGTTTTTT
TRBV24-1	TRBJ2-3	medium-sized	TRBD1	CATSSRGLGTDTQYF	TGTGCCACCAGTTCCAGGGGGCTCGGCACAGATACGCAGTATTTT
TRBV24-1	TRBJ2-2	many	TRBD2	CATSDPTPSGRALDTGELFF	TGTGCCACCAGTGACCCGACCCCTAGCGGGAGGGCCCTCGACACCGGGGAGCTGTTTTTT
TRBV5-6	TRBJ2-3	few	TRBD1	CASSPGQGIRSDTQYF	TGTGCCAGCAGCCCGGGACAGGGAATAAGGTCAGATACGCAGTATTTT
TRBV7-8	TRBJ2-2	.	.	CASSFRALGTGELFF	TGTGCCAGCAGCTTTAGGGCCCTGGGCACCGGGGAGCTGTTTTTT
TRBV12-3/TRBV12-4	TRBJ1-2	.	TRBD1	CASGGTGASYGYTF	TGTGCCAGCGGCGGGACAGGGGCGTCCTATGGCTACACCTTC
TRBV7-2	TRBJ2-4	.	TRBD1	CASSADRGVIQYF	TGTGCCAGCAGCGCGGACAGGGGGGTCATTCAGTACTTC
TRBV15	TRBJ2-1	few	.	CATSRDQPPDNEQFF	TGTGCCACCAGCAGAGACCAGCCACCTGACAATGAGCAGTTCTTC
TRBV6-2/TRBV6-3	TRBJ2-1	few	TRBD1	CASSYLGQGAYEQFF	TGTGCCAGCAGTTACCTCGGACAGGGGGCCTATGAGCAGTTCTTC